This T cell receptor beta chain is from a study of T cell changes during pregnancy in multiple sclerosis. Germline-derived CDR1 and CDR2 are MNHEY and SMNVEV (reference sequence). The CDR3 runs to 15 residues. V shed 5 bases, J shed 4 bases, and the junction held 8 bases outside the gene matches. As to this clone: The same CDR3 also results from other DNA sequences found in this sample.

This table comes from immunoSEQ multiplex PCR, and its TCRdb copy is limited to in-frame clones, with some not included. The profile covers 50,000 to 75,000 clones, with over 90% appearing a single time and roughly 2.6% taken by the ten largest. This clonotype originated in a female donor with multiple sclerosis, enrolled in a pregnancy study. The chain joins TRBV27 to TRBJ2-1; 7 bases map to TRBD2. The sequencing here drew on CD8+ T cells from peripheral blood mononuclear cells, taken in the third trimester of pregnancy. The DNA for the CDR3 is TGTGCCAGCAGTCCTCGGGACTACCCTTACAATGAGCAGTTCTTC. Translating it yields CASSPRDYPYNEQFF.